The entry that follows covers one T cell receptor (beta chain) sequence. Sequencing used immunoSEQ multiplex PCR; TCRdb keeps in-frame clones, though not all of them. The repertoire consists of 200,000 to 250,000 clones, with 85% to 90% occurring once and the leading ten covering roughly 16%. The entry originates in a study of blood T cell repertoires in COVID-19. Turning to the study itself: Acute and convalescent COVID-19 specimens originated in the United States, Italy and Spain.

Per the germline V gene, CDR1 is SGHTS and CDR2 is YDEGEE. V gave up 3 bases and J gave up 2 bases; unmatched junction bases: 3. This CDR3 comprises 16 residues. The chain recombines TRBV5-8 with TRBJ2-5, with 14 bases fitting TRBD2. Sequenced: PBMCs or T cells enriched from blood (not recorded which). This sequence was found in a man aged 25 to 40 who had been exposed to COVID-19. The CDR3: CASSWTSGGLQETQYF. The CDR3 region has the DNA TGTGCCAGCAGCTGGACTAGCGGGGGGTTACAAGAGACCCAGTACTTC.